This T cell receptor beta chain originates from a study of brain metastases from non-small cell lung cancer. Overall study findings and caveats: Fewer infiltrating T cells were found in brain metastases than primaries. Paired brain metastases and primary tumors largely shared TCR repertoires.

Produced via immunoSEQ multiplex PCR; TCRdb's table is partial and in-frame only. The data show approximately 2,500 clones, over 75% seen once. This clone was recorded only once. Its antigen is unidentified. Germline loops: CDR1 LGHDT, CDR2 YNNKEL (reference sequence). Trimming removed 5 bases from V and 0 bases from J; junction bases left unmatched: 2. This CDR3 has 14 amino acids. The chain couples TRBV3-1 (or the pseudogene TRBV3-2) to TRBJ2-7, with TRBD2 matching 9 bases. The TCR was taken from a donor aged 40 or older with non-small cell lung cancer. The sample consisted of primary lung tumor tissue. CDR3 coding DNA: TGTGCCAGCAGCGCGGGAGGGAGCTCCTACGAGCAGTACTTC. Translated, it gives CASSAGGSSYEQYF.